The clone carrying this TCR beta chain showed up many times. Its antigen is unidentified. This sample was included in a study of T-cell memory formation after mild COVID-19. On the study more broadly: There were largely donor-specific TCR clusters. Study results and limitations: CD4/CD8 balance held among clones contracting day 15 to 85, and later expanders leaned CD4+. There was no confirmation that second-wave clones peaking on day 37 were SARS-CoV-2 specific.

This CDR3 contains 14 residues. V was cut by 5 bases and J by 1 base, with 10 bases left in between. Germline loops: CDR1 SGHKS, CDR2 YYEKEE (reference sequence). TCR alpha and TCR beta cDNA libraries with sample barcodes and UMIs came from 5'RACE using constant-segment primers. TCRdb reanalysed the 5' RACE reads using MiXCR and keeps one entry per CDR3 protein. This sample has a few hundred thousand distinct CDR3 sequences; roughly 21% occur once, and the top ten carry under 15%. The sequence came from an adult woman who had mild COVID-19 (a few samples of this study predate the infection). Cell type and time point are not known. The sample consisted of PBMCs or a T cell subset sorted from them (not recorded which). The chain couples TRBV5-5 to TRBJ1-3, with D possibly TRBD1 on 6 matching bases. CDR3 region: CASSVGASGNTIYF. CDR3 sequence (DNA): TGTGCCAGCAGTGTGGGGGCTTCTGGAAACACCATATATTTT.